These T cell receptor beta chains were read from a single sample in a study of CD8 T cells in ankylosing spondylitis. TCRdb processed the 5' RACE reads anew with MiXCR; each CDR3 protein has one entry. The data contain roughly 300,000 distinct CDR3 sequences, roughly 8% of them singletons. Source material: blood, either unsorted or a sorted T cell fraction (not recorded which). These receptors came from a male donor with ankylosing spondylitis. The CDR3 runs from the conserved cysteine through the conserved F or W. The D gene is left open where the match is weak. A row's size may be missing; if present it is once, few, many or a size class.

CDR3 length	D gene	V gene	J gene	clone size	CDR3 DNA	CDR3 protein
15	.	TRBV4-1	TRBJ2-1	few	TGCGCCAGCAGCCAAGTATGGGGGGGACAAAATGAGCAGTTCTTC	CASSQVWGGQNEQFF
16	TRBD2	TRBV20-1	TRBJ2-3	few	TGCAGTGCTCTTAGTAGCCGGGAGGGTCCGTCGGATACGCAGTATTTT	CSALSSREGPSDTQYF
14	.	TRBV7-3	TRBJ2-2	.	TGTGCCAGCAGCTGGGCCCGGCACACCGGGGAGCTGTTTTTT	CASSWARHTGELFF
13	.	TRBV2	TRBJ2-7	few	TGTGCCAGCAGTGATGTGGGCCTCTACGAGCAGTACTTC	CASSDVGLYEQYF
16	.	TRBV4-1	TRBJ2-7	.	TGCGCCAGCAGCCAAGATTACCCCCGGCTTTCCTACGAGCAGTACTTC	CASSQDYPRLSYEQYF
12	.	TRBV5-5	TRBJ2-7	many	TGTGCCAGCAGCCGACCCCCCTACGAGCAGTACTTC	CASSRPPYEQYF
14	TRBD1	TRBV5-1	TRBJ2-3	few	TGCGCCAGCAGCATGTCCCGGGACAGGTTTCGGCAGTATTTT	CASSMSRDRFRQYF
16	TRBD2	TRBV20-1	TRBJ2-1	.	TGCAGTGCTAGCGCACTACGGGACGGGAGGGTGGATGAGCAGTTCTTC	CSASALRDGRVDEQFF
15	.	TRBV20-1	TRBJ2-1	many	TGCAGTGCTAGAGAACCAGGGTGGGGGCACAATGAGCAGTTCTTC	CSAREPGWGHNEQFF
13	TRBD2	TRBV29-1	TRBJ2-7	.	TGCAGCGTGAAAAAGCGGGAGACGAACGAGCAGTACTTC	CSVKKRETNEQYF
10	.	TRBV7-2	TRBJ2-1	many	TGTGCCAGCAGCTTCCATGAGCAGTTCTTC	CASSFHEQFF
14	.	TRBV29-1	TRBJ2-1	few	TGCAGCGTTGCCCTGGTGGGACCCTACAATGAGCAGTTCTTC	CSVALVGPYNEQFF
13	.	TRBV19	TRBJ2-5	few	TGTGCCAGTAGTAACCGTTTCCAAGAGACCCAGTACTTC	CASSNRFQETQYF
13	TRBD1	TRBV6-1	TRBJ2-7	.	TGTGCCAGCAGCAGACAGGGAAACTACGAGCAGTACTTC	CASSRQGNYEQYF
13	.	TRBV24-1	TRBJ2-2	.	TGTGCCACCAGTAGAGGGGCGGCCGGGGAGCTGTTTTTT	CATSRGAAGELFF
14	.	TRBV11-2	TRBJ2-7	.	TGTGCCAGCAGCTTCAGTAGACTCTACTACGAGCAGTACTTC	CASSFSRLYYEQYF
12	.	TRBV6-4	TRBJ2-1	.	TGTGCCGTCTACTCGGGGGACAATGAGCAGTTCTTC	CAVYSGDNEQFF
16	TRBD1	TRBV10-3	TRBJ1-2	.	TGTGCCATCAGTGACCCCGGGACAGGGGGCTACTATGGCTACACCTTC	CAISDPGTGGYYGYTF
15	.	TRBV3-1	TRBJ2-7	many	TGTGCCAGCAGCCAAGATTGGCAGAACTCCTACGAGCAGTACTTC	CASSQDWQNSYEQYF
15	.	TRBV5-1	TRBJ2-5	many	TGCGCCAGCAGCAAGAAGGTCGGCGACAGCGAGACCCAGTACTTC	CASSKKVGDSETQYF
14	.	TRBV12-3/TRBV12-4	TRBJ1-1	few	TGTGCCAGCAGTTTTCAGGGGTTTCGGACTGAAGCTTTCTTT	CASSFQGFRTEAFF
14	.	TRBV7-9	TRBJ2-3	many	TGTGCCAGCAGCGGACGGACGGGAACAGATACGCAGTATTTT	CASSGRTGTDTQYF
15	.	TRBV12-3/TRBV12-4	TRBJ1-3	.	TGTGCCAGCAGGCCTTGGGCCGGCTCTGGAAACACCATATATTTT	CASRPWAGSGNTIYF
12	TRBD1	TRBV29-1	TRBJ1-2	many	TGCAGCGTTGAAGATTGGGGACAGGCCGAGCCCTTC	CSVEDWGQAEPF
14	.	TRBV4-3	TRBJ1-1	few	TGCGCCAGCAGCCAAATCAGCCTGAACACTGAAGCTTTCTTT	CASSQISLNTEAFF
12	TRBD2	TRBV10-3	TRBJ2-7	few	TGTGCCATCCGGCGGGAGGGCCAAGAGCAGTACTTC	CAIRREGQEQYF
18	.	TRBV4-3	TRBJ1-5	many	TGCGCCAGCAGCCAAGATCTCCCCCTAGGTTCCGACGATCAGCCCCAGCATTTT	CASSQDLPLGSDDQPQHF
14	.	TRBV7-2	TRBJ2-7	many	TGTGCCAGCAGCTTAGATTCCGGCTCCTACGAGCAGTACTTC	CASSLDSGSYEQYF